This record concerns one TCR beta chain sequence. Antigen specificity is unknown. This could be a read error, since a much larger clone is one nucleotide away. Breast cancer patients provided tissue from their axillary draining lymph nodes. These data originate in a study of breast tumors, draining lymph nodes, adjacent tissues. Study observations and caveats: That most tumor T cells come from lymph nodes remained unproven. Data fit most tumor T cells coming from lymph node, expanding in tumor. Luminal-like breast cancer showed significantly greater tumor-nontumor repertoire similarity than basal-like breast cancer did. Compared with lymph nodes, tumors were less diverse; compared with nontumor tissue, more.

Via MiXCR, TCRdb re-called the multiplex PCR reads, giving one row per CDR3 protein. The data hold some 85,000 distinct CDR3 sequences, with 25% to 35% observed a single time. Sequenced: axillary lymph node tissue. This receptor was identified in a female donor with breast cancer. Some clones in this sample may be carry-over from other donors' samples.

The CDR3 bases are TGTGCCAGCAGCAGTAGCGGGAGTACCGGGGAGCTGCTTTTT. It yields the protein CASSSSGSTGELLF. This chain joins TRBV7-9 and TRBJ2-2; 9 nucleotides line up with TRBD2. The CDR3 sequence is 14 residues long. The germline gives CDR1 SEHNR, CDR2 FQNEAQ (reference sequence).